The present T cell receptor beta chain was sequenced within a study of blood T cell repertoires in COVID-19 (dated by TCRdb to 2018 to 2020). For context, the study as a whole: Samples covering the acute and convalescent phases of COVID-19 were provided by collaborators in the United States, Italy and Spain. The material from the prospective study consisted of cDNA or gDNA derived from T cells, B-cell-depleted T cells, or PBMCs. Subjects who had been exposed to COVID-19, were actively infected with it, or had recovered from it provided the deeply sampled blood TCRbeta repertoires that made up the dataset. The repertoires were released in a freely available public database meant as a resource for research on the immune response to SARS-CoV-2. The samples were drawn from two sources: the first 160 participants of the ongoing ImmuneRACE study, and about 1,300 subjects contributed by 6 global collaborators. Sample metadata almost always included a de-identified subject ID, COVID-19 status, age in years and sex. HLA class I and class II types, where available, came from metadata supplied by the sample provider rather than from assay-based typing.

One collaborating source in Seattle enrolled patients during active infection and followed them longitudinally through the course of disease. Each collaborating institution followed its own protocols to collect whole blood in K2EDTA tubes. Collaborator samples were shipped for TCRbeta analysis as frozen whole blood, isolated PBMCs, or DNA extracted from either sample type. Broad study findings and their caveats: The quantity of clinical and demographic metadata differed by source and by participant and was supplied without curation.

This clone was detected once. This clone's antigen is unknown. Base qualities are not provided; no much larger clone lies one nucleotide away. TCRbeta CDR3 regions were amplified from genomic DNA using the immunoSEQ Assay, a bias-controlled multiplex PCR. As for the authors' bioinformatics: The number of nucleated cells in each sample was estimated by amplification of reference gene primers within the assay. To quantify the absolute abundance of each unique TCRbeta CDR3 rearrangement, sequence reads were collapsed and filtered. For each sample, productive Simpson clonality was calculated as the square root of Simpson's diversity index over productive rearrangements. As stored in TCRdb, this immuneACCESS dataset retains in-frame rearrangements with V and J assigned. A fraction of the clones does not appear; measured against another copy, unresolved V genes explain less than half of the discrepancy, and the remainder lacks a known reason. V, J and clone size are taken as reported in that table, and D and trimming were inferred from the DNA itself. The sample table shows about 190,000 clones, and 80% to 90% are seen once. Jointly, the top ten make up about 12% of the sample.

The sequencing sample was made of peripheral blood. The TCR comes from an elderly woman with COVID-19, enrolled during active disease.

The CDR3 region reads CASSPDRTTDTQYF. DNA sequence: TGTGCCAGCTCACCCGACAGAACCACAGATACGCAGTATTTT. The sequence joins TRBV18 to TRBJ2-3; the D gene is perhaps TRBD1, on 5 matching bases. Via the germline V gene, CDR1 is KGHSH and CDR2 LQKENI. Relative to germline, V is 3 bases shorter and J is 2 bases shorter, with 9 bases between their ends. From cysteine to phenylalanine, the CDR3 is 14 amino acids long. Just the 42-base CDR3 DNA is kept, in frame starting at base 1.